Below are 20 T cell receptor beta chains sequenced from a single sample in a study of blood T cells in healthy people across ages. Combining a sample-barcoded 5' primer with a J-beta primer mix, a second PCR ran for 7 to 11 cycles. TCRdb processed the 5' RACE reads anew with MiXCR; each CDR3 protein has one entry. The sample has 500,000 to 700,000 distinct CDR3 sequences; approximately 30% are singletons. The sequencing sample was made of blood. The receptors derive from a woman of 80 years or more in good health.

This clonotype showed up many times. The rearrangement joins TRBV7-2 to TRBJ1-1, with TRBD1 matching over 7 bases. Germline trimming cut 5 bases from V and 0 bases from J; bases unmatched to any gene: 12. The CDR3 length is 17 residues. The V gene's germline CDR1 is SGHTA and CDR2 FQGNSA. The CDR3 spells CASSLRQGQRLNTEAFF. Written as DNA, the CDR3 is TGTGCCAGCAGCCTCCGACAGGGACAGAGATTGAACACTGAAGCTTTCTTT.

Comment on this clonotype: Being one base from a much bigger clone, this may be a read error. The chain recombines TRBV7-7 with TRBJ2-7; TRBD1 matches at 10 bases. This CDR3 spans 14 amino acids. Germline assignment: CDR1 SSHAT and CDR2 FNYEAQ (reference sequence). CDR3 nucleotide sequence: TGTGCTAGCAGCTTTGGGACAGGGGACAATGAGCAGTACTTC. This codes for CASSFGTGDNEQYF.

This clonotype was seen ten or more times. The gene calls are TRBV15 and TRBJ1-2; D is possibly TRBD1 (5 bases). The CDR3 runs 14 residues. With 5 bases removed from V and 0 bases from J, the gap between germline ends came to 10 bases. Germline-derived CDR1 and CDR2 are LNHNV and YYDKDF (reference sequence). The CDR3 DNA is TGTGCCACCAGCCCGCAGGGAGCTAACTATGGCTACACCTTC. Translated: CATSPQGANYGYTF.

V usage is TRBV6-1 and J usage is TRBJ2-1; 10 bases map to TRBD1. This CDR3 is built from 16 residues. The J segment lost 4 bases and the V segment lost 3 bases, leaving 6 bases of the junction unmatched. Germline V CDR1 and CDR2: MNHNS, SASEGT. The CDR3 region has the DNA TGTGCCAGCAGTGACGACAGGGGGCGAGGGTACAATGAGCAGTTCTTC. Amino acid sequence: CASSDDRGRGYNEQFF.

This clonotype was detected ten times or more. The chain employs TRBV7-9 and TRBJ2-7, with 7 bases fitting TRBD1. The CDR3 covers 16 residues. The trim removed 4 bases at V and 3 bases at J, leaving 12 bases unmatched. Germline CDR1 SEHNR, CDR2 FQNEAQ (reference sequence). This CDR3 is CASSSDTGVHYYEQYF. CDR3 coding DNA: TGTGCCAGCAGCTCTGATACAGGGGTCCACTACTACGAGCAGTACTTC.

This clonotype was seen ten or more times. The CDR3 loop is CASSQGEGIHGYTF. The CDR3 coding sequence is TGTGCCAGCAGTCAGGGGGAGGGGATTCATGGCTACACCTTC. The chain joins TRBV12-3 or TRBV12-4 to TRBJ1-2, with 7 bases lining up with TRBD1. The length of the CDR3 is 14 residues. With V trimmed by 5 bases and J by 6 bases, 9 bases remained unmatched.

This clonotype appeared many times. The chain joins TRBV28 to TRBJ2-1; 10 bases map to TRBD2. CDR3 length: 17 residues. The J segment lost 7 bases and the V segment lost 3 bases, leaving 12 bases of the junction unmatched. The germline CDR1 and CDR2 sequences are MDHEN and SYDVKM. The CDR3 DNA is TGTGCCAGCAGTTTGGGCCCTCTAGCGGGGGTTAGGAATGAGCAGTTCTTC. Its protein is CASSLGPLAGVRNEQFF.

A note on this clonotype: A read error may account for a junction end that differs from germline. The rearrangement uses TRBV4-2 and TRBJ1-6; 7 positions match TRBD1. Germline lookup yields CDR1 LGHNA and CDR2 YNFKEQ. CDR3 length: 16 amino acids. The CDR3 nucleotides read TGTGCCAGCAGCCAGCAGGTCGACAGGGCGGATTCACCCCCCCACTTT. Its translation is CASSQQVDRADSPPHF.

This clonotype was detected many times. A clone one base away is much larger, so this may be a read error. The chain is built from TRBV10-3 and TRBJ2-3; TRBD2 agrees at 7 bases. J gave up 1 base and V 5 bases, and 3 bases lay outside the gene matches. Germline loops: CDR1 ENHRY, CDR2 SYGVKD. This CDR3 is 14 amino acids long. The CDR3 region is CAISWGGGTDTQYF. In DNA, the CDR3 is TGTGCCATCAGTTGGGGAGGGGGCACAGATACGCAGTATTTT.

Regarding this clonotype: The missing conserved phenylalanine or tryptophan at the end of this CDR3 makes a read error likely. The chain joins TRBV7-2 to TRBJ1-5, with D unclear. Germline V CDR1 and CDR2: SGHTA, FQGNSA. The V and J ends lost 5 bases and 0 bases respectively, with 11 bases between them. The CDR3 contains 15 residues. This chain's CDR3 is CASSQDGYSNQPQHV. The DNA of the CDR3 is TGTGCCAGCAGCCAGGACGGATATAGCAATCAGCCCCAGCATGTT.

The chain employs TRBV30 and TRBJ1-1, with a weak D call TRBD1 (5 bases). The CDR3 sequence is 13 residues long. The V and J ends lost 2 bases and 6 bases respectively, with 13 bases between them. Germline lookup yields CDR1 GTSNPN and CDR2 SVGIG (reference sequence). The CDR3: CAWSPHRDAEAFF. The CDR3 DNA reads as TGTGCCTGGAGTCCACACCGGGACGCTGAAGCTTTCTTT. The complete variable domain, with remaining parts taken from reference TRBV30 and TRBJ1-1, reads SQTIHQWPATLVQPVGSPLSLECTVEGTSNPNLYWYRQAAGRGLQLLFYSVGIGQISSEVPQNLSASRPQDRQFILSSKKLLLSDSGFYLCAWSPHRDAEAFFGQGTRLTVV.

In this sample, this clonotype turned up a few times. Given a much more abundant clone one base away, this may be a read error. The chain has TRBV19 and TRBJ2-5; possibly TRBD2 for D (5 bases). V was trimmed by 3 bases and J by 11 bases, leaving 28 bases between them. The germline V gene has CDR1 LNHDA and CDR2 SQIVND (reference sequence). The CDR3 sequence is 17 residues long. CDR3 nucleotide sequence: TGTGCCAGTAGTATGGGGTCCCGCGGGTGGCGGTACAATGAGCAGTACTTC. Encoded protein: CASSMGSRGWRYNEQYF.

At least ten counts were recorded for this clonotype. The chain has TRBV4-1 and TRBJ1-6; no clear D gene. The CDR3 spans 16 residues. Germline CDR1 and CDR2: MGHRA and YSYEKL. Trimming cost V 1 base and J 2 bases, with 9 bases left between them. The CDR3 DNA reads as TGCGCCAGCAGCCAAGTTGGGCCGGCCTATAATTCACCCCTCCACTTT. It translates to CASSQVGPAYNSPLHF.

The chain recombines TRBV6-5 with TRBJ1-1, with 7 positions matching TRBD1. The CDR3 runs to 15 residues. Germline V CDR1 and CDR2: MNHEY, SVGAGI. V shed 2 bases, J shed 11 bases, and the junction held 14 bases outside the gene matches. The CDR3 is CASSYGWTGPVGAFF. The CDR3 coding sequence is TGTGCCAGCAGTTACGGGTGGACAGGCCCGGTGGGGGCTTTCTTT.

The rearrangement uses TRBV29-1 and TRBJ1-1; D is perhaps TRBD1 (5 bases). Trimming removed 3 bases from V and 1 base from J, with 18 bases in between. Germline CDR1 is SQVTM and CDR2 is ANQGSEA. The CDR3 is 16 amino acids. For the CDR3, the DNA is TGCAGCGTTGATGGGGCCCGGGGGAACGGGAACACTGAAGCTTTCTTT. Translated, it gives CSVDGARGNGNTEAFF.

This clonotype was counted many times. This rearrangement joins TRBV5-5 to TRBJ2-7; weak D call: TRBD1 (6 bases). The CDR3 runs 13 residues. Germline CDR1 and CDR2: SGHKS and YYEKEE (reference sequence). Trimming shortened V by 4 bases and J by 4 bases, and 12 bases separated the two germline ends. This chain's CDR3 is CASSITGTYEQYF. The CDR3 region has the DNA TGTGCCAGCAGCATTACAGGGACGTACGAGCAGTACTTC.

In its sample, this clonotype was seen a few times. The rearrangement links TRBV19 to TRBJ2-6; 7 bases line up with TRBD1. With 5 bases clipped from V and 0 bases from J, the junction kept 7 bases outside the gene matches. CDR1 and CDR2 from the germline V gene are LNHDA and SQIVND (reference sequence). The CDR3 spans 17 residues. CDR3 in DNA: TGTGCCAGTAGTCAGGACAGGATCCTCTCTGGGGCCAACGTCCTGACTTTC. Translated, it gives CASSQDRILSGANVLTF.

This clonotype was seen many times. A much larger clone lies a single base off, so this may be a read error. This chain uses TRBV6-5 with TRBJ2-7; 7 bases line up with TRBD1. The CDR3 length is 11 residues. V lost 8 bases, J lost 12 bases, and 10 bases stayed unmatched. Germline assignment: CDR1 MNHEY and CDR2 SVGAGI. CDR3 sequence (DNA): TGTGCCAGCTGGACCGGGACAGTGAGGTACTTC. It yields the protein CASWTGTVRYF.

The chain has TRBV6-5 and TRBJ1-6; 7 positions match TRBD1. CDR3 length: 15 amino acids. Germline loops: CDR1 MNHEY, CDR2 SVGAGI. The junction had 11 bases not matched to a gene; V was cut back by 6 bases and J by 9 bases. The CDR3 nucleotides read TGTGCCAGCAGAGCACAGGAGGGGGCTAGTTCACCCCTCCACTTT. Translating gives CASRAQEGASSPLHF.

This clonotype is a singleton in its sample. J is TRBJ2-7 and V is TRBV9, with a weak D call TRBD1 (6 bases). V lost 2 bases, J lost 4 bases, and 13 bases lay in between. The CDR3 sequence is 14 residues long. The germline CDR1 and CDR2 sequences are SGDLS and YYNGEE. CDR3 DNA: TGTGCCAGCAGCGTCACGACAGGCGGGTACGAGCAGTACTTC. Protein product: CASSVTTGGYEQYF.